Sequencing of this T cell receptor (beta chain) was carried out in a study of lymphopenia after photon versus proton radiotherapy. General study points: In patients who died, overall survival fell as post-nadir TCR diversity dropped more. After the lymphocyte nadir, photon-treated repertoires showed oligoclonal expansion, especially of CD8+ Temra cells. Survival link was tested only in deceased patients; proton benefit remains a possibility.

Assay used: immunoSEQ multiplex PCR; TCRdb lists only in-frame clones, some missing. The sample lists more than 45,000 clones, around 85% occurring once. A remark on this clone: What it binds is not known. Other nucleotide sequences from this sample produce the same CDR3.

With V trimmed by 4 bases and J by 6 bases, 6 bases remained unmatched. This CDR3 contains 14 residues. CDR1 and CDR2 from the germline V gene are MDHEN and SYDVKM. The chain combines TRBV28 with TRBJ2-7, with 10 bases fitting TRBD2. The input for sequencing was peripheral blood, taken from a patient treated with proton-based radiotherapy. The TCR originated in a man in his 60s with pancreatic cancer. Here the CDR3 reads CASSSAGGPLEQYF. CDR3 nucleotides: TGTGCCAGCAGTTCAGCGGGAGGGCCCCTCGAGCAGTACTTC.